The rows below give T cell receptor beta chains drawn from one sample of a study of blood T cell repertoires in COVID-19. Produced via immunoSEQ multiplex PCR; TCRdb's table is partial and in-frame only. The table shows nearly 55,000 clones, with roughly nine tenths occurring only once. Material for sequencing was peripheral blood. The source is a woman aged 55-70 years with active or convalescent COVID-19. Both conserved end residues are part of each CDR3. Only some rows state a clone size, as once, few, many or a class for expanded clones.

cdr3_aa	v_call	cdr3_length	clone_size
CASSPRDSANNYGYTF	TRBV7-6	16	NA
CASTPTSGSNIFVYEQFF	TRBV28	18	once
CASSLLRQTQETQYF	TRBV27	15	NA
CASSDRDYSNTEAFF	TRBV6-1	15	NA
CASSIGDRAKNTEAFF	TRBV19	16	NA
CASRTGGQNNSPLHF	TRBV7-9	15	NA
CASNDPYGGSNNQPQHF	TRBV19	17	once
CSASSGGNTEAFF	TRBV20-1	13	NA
CASSLQSGGNNSPLHF	TRBV7-8	16	NA
CASSLTGTGGEKLFF	TRBV6-5	15	NA
CASSGQGTVTDTQYF	TRBV5-1	15	NA
CASSPRLAGTETQYF	TRBV9	15	NA
CASRPYSGNTIYF	TRBV25-1	13	once
CASSFVNQPQHF	TRBV7-9	12	NA
CATSDPRETTDTQYF	TRBV24-1	15	NA
CASSLGNSGTITF	TRBV7-9	13	NA
CASSRGISYEQYF	TRBV25-1	13	NA
CASSGVRQRAFF	TRBV28	12	NA
CASSEDRGDYGYTF	TRBV9	14	NA
CASSLDDRAGTDTQYF	TRBV5-1	16	few
CASSANRGGVQPQHF	TRBV7-8	15	few